This passage covers 29 T cell receptor beta chains from one sample sequenced in a study of blood T cell repertoires in COVID-19. Assay used: immunoSEQ multiplex PCR; TCRdb lists only in-frame clones, some missing. This table has fewer than 250,000 clones, nearly 90% appearing once. The source material was PBMCs or T cells enriched from blood (not recorded which). The receptors were sampled from a man aged 25 to 45 who had recovered from COVID-19.

The rearrangement links TRBV9 to TRBJ1-1; 7 nucleotides line up with TRBD1. The CDR3 spans 17 residues. Germline V gene sequence: CDR1 SGDLS, CDR2 YYNGEE. The J segment lost 2 bases and the V segment lost 4 bases, leaving 14 bases of the junction unmatched. The CDR3 sequence is CASSTSPRDSSNTEAFF. The CDR3 DNA follows: TGTGCCAGCAGCACCTCCCCCCGGGACAGCTCAAACACTGAAGCTTTCTTT.

V is TRBV7-2 and J is TRBJ2-1; 9 nucleotides match TRBD2. The V segment lost 3 bases and the J segment 7 bases; nucleotides outside the gene matches: 16. The V gene's germline CDR1 is SGHTA and CDR2 FQGNSA. This CDR3 has 18 amino acids. The CDR3 region is CASSFKAGGVGSLNEQFF. The CDR3 region has the DNA TGTGCCAGCAGCTTCAAAGCGGGGGGAGTTGGGTCGTTAAATGAGCAGTTCTTC. Looking up the rest from reference TRBV7-2 and TRBJ2-1 gives the full variable domain: GAGVSQSPSNKVTEKGKDVELRCDPISGHTALYWYRQSLGQGLEFLIYFQGNSAPDKSGLPSDRFSAERTGGSVSTLTIQRTQQEDSAVYLCASSFKAGGVGSLNEQFFGPGTRLTVL.

The V and J genes are TRBV29-1 and TRBJ2-5, with 7 bases that match TRBD1. CDR3 size: 13 residues. V trimming: 3 bases; J trimming: 5 bases; junction bases outside the gene matches: 6. Germline-derived CDR1 and CDR2 are SQVTM and ANQGSEA. CDR3 loop: CSVERGRKETQYF. The DNA of the CDR3 is TGCAGCGTTGAGAGGGGGCGCAAGGAGACCCAGTACTTC. The full variable domain, its missing parts supplied by reference TRBV29-1 and TRBJ2-5, is SAVISQKPSRDICQRGTSLTIQCQVDSQVTMMFWYRQQPGQSLTLIATANQGSEATYESGFVIDKFPISRPNLTFSTLTVSNMSPEDSSIYLCSVERGRKETQYFGPGTRLLVL.

The V call is TRBV19, the J call TRBJ2-7, with 12 bases lining up with TRBD1. Germline assignment: CDR1 LNHDA and CDR2 SQIVND (reference sequence). The CDR3 sequence is 15 residues long. V lost 7 bases to trimming and J lost 5 bases; unmatched junction nucleotides: 9. The CDR3 sequence is CASNDGGQGAHEQYF. The CDR3 DNA is TGTGCCAGTAATGACGGGGGACAGGGGGCCCACGAGCAGTACTTC.

The V call is TRBV19, the J call TRBJ2-2, with D maybe TRBD2 (6 bases). The V gene's germline CDR1 is LNHDA and CDR2 SQIVND (reference sequence). This CDR3 spans 17 amino acids. V gave up 6 bases and J gave up 2 bases, with 19 bases separating them. As DNA, the CDR3 is TGTGCCAGTAGGCCTGCGGGCACTAGCCGTAACACCGGGGAGCTGTTTTTT. It is translated as CASRPAGTSRNTGELFF. The full variable domain, rest sourced from reference TRBV19 and TRBJ2-2, is DGGITQSPKYLFRKEGQNVTLSCEQNLNHDAMYWYRQDPGQGLRLIYYSQIVNDFQKGDIAEGYSVSREKKESFPLTVTSAQKNPTAFYLCASRPAGTSRNTGELFFGEGSRLTVL.

The J gene is TRBJ1-1, the V gene TRBV4-2; D gene unclear. Germline CDR1 is LGHNA and CDR2 is YNFKEQ. The CDR3 length is 14 residues. Trimming left V 0 bases short and J 10 bases short, with 15 bases between. In nucleotides, the CDR3 is TGTGCCAGCAGCCAAGATGATCGCCAGTCTGCAGCTTTCTTT. It specifies CASSQDDRQSAAFF.

V gene TRBV19 combines with J gene TRBJ2-7; possible D gene TRBD2, 6 bases. The CDR3 spans 14 residues. V gave up 3 bases and J gave up 2 bases, with 11 bases separating them. From germline, CDR1 is LNHDA and CDR2 SQIVND (reference sequence). CDR3 nucleotides: TGTGCCAGTAGTATTGGTGGGGGGACCTACGAGCAGTACTTC. This codes for CASSIGGGTYEQYF.

This sequence joins TRBV5-1 and TRBJ2-7, with 12 bases that match TRBD1. Germline trimming cut 4 bases from V and 6 bases from J; bases unmatched to any gene: 8. Germline CDR1 reads SGHRS; CDR2 reads YFSETQ. The CDR3 totals 15 residues. The chain's CDR3 is CASSPRGQGAGEQYF. DNA for the CDR3: TGCGCCAGCAGCCCCCGGGGACAGGGGGCGGGCGAGCAGTACTTC.

V usage is TRBV7-9 and J usage is TRBJ1-4; 10 nucleotides align to TRBD1. J lost 7 bases, V lost 5 bases, and 10 bases had no gene match. The CDR3 totals 16 residues. The V gene's germline CDR1 is SEHNR and CDR2 FQNEAQ (reference sequence). The CDR3 DNA is TGTGCCAGCAGCAATCCAAAGTGGACAGGGGGTGAAAAACTGTTTTTT. Translated: CASSNPKWTGGEKLFF.

The rearrangement uses TRBV3-1 (or the pseudogene TRBV3-2) and TRBJ1-4; D is ambiguous. The V gene's germline CDR1 is LGHDT and CDR2 YNNKEL (reference sequence). With 4 bases removed from V and 8 bases from J, the gap between germline ends came to 11 bases. The CDR3 extends over 13 amino acids. In DNA form, the CDR3 reads TGTGCCAGCAGCCGGCTAGGCCGAGAAAAACTGTTTTTT. Protein: CASSRLGREKLFF.

The V gene is TRBV7-2, the J gene TRBJ2-7; a possible D gene is TRBD2 (5 bases). The ends were cut back, 5 bases at V and 2 bases at J, with 22 bases in the middle. The CDR3 contains 17 residues. CDR1 is SGHTA, CDR2 FQGNSA, per germline. The CDR3 loop reads CASSQRPGRSGPYEQYF. CDR3 nucleotide sequence: TGTGCCAGCAGCCAAAGGCCTGGCAGGAGCGGTCCCTACGAGCAGTACTTC.

This clone was counted a single time. The J gene is TRBJ2-7, the V gene TRBV5-5; 9 bases are a match to TRBD2. Germline CDR1 reads SGHKS; CDR2 reads YYEKEE (reference sequence). The trim removed 2 bases at V and 5 bases at J, leaving 11 bases unmatched. This CDR3 is built from 16 residues. The chain's CDR3 is CASSFVSLAGSNEQYF. CDR3 DNA sequence: TGTGCCAGCAGCTTTGTGTCTCTAGCGGGATCCAACGAGCAGTACTTC.

This chain joins TRBV11-2 and TRBJ2-7; TRBD2 might be the D (6 bases). CDR1 and CDR2 from the germline V gene are SGHAT and FQNNGV. The V gene lost 2 bases and the J gene lost 4 bases, with 12 bases spanning the gap. The CDR3 is 14 amino acids. The CDR3 DNA is TGTGCCAGCAGCTTAACCGGGAGTGTGTACGAGCAGTACTTC. As protein: CASSLTGSVYEQYF.

The chain uses TRBV27 and TRBJ2-5; D not certain. Per the germline V gene, CDR1 is MNHEY and CDR2 is SMNVEV (reference sequence). Trimming stripped 7 bases from V and 0 bases from J, with 3 bases between. This CDR3 is built from 11 residues. The chain's CDR3 is CASTYQETQYF. The CDR3 DNA reads as TGTGCCAGCACGTACCAAGAGACCCAGTACTTC.

This clone was counted between two and nine times. The chain combines TRBV19 with TRBJ1-5, with a tentative D call TRBD1 (6 bases). The CDR3 covers 14 residues. CDR1 and CDR2 (germline): LNHDA, SQIVND (reference sequence). V lost 5 bases and J lost 0, with 8 bases in between. CDR3 residues: CASSSRGSNQPQHF. Here the CDR3 DNA reads TGTGCCAGTAGTTCCAGGGGTAGCAATCAGCCCCAGCATTTT.

The V gene is TRBV11-3, the J gene TRBJ1-1, with TRBD1 identical over 10 bases. J was trimmed by 13 bases and V by 5 bases; bases with no gene match: 10. The CDR3 has 13 residues. In germline, CDR1 is SGHNT, CDR2 YENEEA. The chain's CDR3 is CASSLQPDRGVFF. The CDR3 DNA reads TGTGCCAGCAGCCTGCAACCGGACAGGGGGGTTTTCTTT. The complete variable domain, with remaining parts taken from reference TRBV11-3 and TRBJ1-1, reads EAGVVQSPRYKIIEKKQPVAFWCNPISGHNTLYWYLQNLGQGPELLIRYENEEAVDDSQLPKDRFSAERLKGVDSTLKIQPAELGDSAVYLCASSLQPDRGVFFGQGTRLTVV.

The V gene is TRBV9, the J gene TRBJ2-1; D is unclear. Germline V gene data show CDR1 as SGDLS and CDR2 as YYNGEE. Trimming took 2 bases from V and 4 from J, leaving 10 bases between them. The CDR3 is 14 amino acids. The CDR3 region has the DNA TGTGCCAGCAGCGTGATTGATAGTTACAATGAGCAGTTCTTC. Encoded protein: CASSVIDSYNEQFF.

The V and J genes are TRBV4-2 and TRBJ2-3; 11 bases map to TRBD2. The CDR3 totals 17 residues. CDR1 and CDR2 from the germline V gene are LGHNA and YNFKEQ. Losses at the gene ends were 1 base for V and 5 bases for J; bases not matched to a gene: 8. CDR3 region: CASSQAGTSGHEDTQYF. The CDR3, as DNA: TGTGCCAGCAGCCAAGCCGGGACTAGCGGCCACGAAGATACGCAGTATTTT.

The chain combines TRBV19 with TRBJ2-1; weak D call: TRBD1 (5 bases). CDR1 and CDR2 from the germline V gene are LNHDA and SQIVND (reference sequence). The CDR3 consists of 16 residues. V was cut by 0 bases and J by 4 bases, with 13 bases left in between. The DNA for the CDR3 is TGTGCCAGTAGTATAGATCGGCAGGGATATTACAATGAGCAGTTCTTC. Amino acids: CASSIDRQGYYNEQFF.

V and J are TRBV24-1 and TRBJ2-7, with D possibly being TRBD2 (6 bases). The CDR3 has 14 residues. Trimming took 9 bases from V and 2 from J, leaving 16 bases between them. Looked up from germline, CDR1 is KGHDR and CDR2 is SFDVKD. CDR3 region: CATSHPRGAYEQYF. The DNA for the CDR3 is TGTGCCACCTCCCATCCTCGCGGGGCCTACGAGCAGTACTTC.

This chain joins TRBV30 and TRBJ2-6, with TRBD1 as a possible D gene (7 bases). This CDR3 region has 13 residues. The V and J ends lost 2 bases and 8 bases respectively, with 10 bases between them. Germline loops: CDR1 GTSNPN, CDR2 SVGIG (reference sequence). CDR3 sequence (DNA): TGTGCCTGGAGTCCAGGGGGGCCCAACGTCCTGACTTTC. Translation gives CAWSPGGPNVLTF.

This rearrangement joins TRBV19 to TRBJ1-4; possibly TRBD1 for D (6 bases). This CDR3 comprises 14 residues. V was trimmed by 9 bases and J by 8 bases, leaving 19 bases between them. CDR1 is LNHDA, CDR2 SQIVND, per germline (reference sequence). The CDR3 region has the DNA TGTGCCAGCCAGACAGGCCAGAGGGAGGAAAAACTGTTTTTT. Protein sequence: CASQTGQREEKLFF. The complete variable domain, with remaining parts taken from reference TRBV19 and TRBJ1-4, reads DGGITQSPKYLFRKEGQNVTLSCEQNLNHDAMYWYRQDPGQGLRLIYYSQIVNDFQKGDIAEGYSVSREKKESFPLTVTSAQKNPTAFYLCASQTGQREEKLFFGSGTQLSVL.

The genes are TRBV10-3 and TRBJ2-3; 8 bases map to TRBD1. Germline CDR1 reads ENHRY; CDR2 reads SYGVKD. CDR3 length equals 14 residues. Germline trimming cut 7 bases from V and 6 bases from J; bases unmatched to any gene: 9. The CDR3 DNA sequence: TGTGCCATCACCGACAGGGGCGCTGGGGATACGCAGTATTTT. Translating it yields CAITDRGAGDTQYF.

The chain carries TRBV3-1 (or the pseudogene TRBV3-2) and TRBJ1-6; D remains unclear. The CDR3 is 17 amino acids. CDR1 is LGHDT, CDR2 YNNKEL, per germline (reference sequence). V lost 0 bases and J lost 4, with 13 bases in between. Here the CDR3 reads CASSQDQRSSYNSPLHF. For the CDR3, the DNA is TGTGCCAGCAGCCAAGATCAACGGAGTAGTTATAATTCACCCCTCCACTTT.

The chain employs TRBV30 and TRBJ1-5; 9 bases fit TRBD1. The CDR3 has 15 amino acids. The germline V gene encodes CDR1 GTSNPN and CDR2 SVGIG (reference sequence). V lost 2 bases, J lost 7 bases, and 9 bases stayed unmatched. The CDR3 nucleotides read TGTGCCTGGAGTTTGGGACAGGGAGTTAACCAGCCCCAGCATTTT. Translating gives CAWSLGQGVNQPQHF. The full variable domain, completed using reference TRBV30 and TRBJ1-5, is SQTIHQWPATLVQPVGSPLSLECTVEGTSNPNLYWYRQAAGRGLQLLFYSVGIGQISSEVPQNLSASRPQDRQFILSSKKLLLSDSGFYLCAWSLGQGVNQPQHFGDGTRLSIL.

The chain uses TRBV9 and TRBJ1-4, with D perhaps TRBD1 (6 bases). Per germline, CDR1 SGDLS and CDR2 YYNGEE. The CDR3 spans 15 residues. Between the trimmed V and J ends, which lost 4 bases and 8 bases, there was a span of 18 bases. DNA for the CDR3: TGTGCCAGCAGCCCCGGGGGCGGGAGGGGCGAAAAACTGTTTTTT. This codes for CASSPGGGRGEKLFF. Looking up the rest from reference TRBV9 and TRBJ1-4 gives the full variable domain: DSGVTQTPKHLITATGQRVTLRCSPRSGDLSVYWYQQSLDQGLQFLIQYYNGEERAKGNILERFSAQQFPDLHSELNLSSLELGDSALYFCASSPGGGRGEKLFFGSGTQLSVL.

The chain has TRBV4-3 and TRBJ1-2; a possible D gene is TRBD1 (5 bases). This CDR3 is 14 amino acids long. The germline V and J ends were trimmed by 0 bases and 2 bases, with 7 bases remaining between them. CDR1 and CDR2 (germline): LGHNA, YSLEER. CDR3 loop: CASSQDAGNYGYTF. The DNA of the CDR3 is TGCGCCAGCAGCCAAGACGCAGGGAACTATGGCTACACCTTC.

V is TRBV4-1 and J is TRBJ2-7; TRBD1 matches 7 bases. Germline assignment: CDR1 MGHRA and CDR2 YSYEKL. V lost 5 bases, J lost 1 base, and 11 bases stayed unmatched. The CDR3 consists of 16 residues. CDR3 in amino acids: CASSSSTGTVSYEQYF. Here the CDR3 DNA reads TGCGCCAGCAGCTCCTCGACCGGGACAGTATCCTACGAGCAGTACTTC.

V is TRBV21-1 and J is TRBJ2-5; TRBD2, the table's D call, lacks a check against the DNA. TRBV21-1 constitutes a pseudogene. This CDR3 is 14 amino acids long. CDR3 in amino acids: CASSGREDQETQYF. The CDR3 DNA reads TGTGCCAGCAGCGGACGGGAGGACCAAGAGACCCAGTACTTC.